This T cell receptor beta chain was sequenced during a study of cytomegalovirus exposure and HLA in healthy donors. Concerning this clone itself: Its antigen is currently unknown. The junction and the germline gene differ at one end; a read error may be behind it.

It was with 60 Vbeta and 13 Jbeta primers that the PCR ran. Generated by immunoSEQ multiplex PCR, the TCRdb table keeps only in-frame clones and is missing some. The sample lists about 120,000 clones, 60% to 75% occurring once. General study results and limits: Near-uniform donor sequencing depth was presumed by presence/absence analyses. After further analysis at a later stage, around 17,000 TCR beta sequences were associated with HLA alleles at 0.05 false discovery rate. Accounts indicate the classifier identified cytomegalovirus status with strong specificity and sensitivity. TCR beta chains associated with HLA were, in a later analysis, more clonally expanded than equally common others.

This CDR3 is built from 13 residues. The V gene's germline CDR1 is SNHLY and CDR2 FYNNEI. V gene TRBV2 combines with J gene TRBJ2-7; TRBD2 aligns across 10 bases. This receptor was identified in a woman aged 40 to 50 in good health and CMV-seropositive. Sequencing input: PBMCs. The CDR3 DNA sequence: TGTGCCAGCAGTGGGGCGGCTAGCGGGGGATCTCGCTTC. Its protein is CASSGAASGGSRF.